This T cell receptor beta chain was retrieved from a study of OX40 agonist ivuxolimab in advanced cancers. At the level of the study: Patients with prior anti-PD-1, anti-PD-L1 or anti-CTLA-4 therapy were eligible; 40% had some. Study findings and constraints: Some patients without response likewise showed low normalized clonal expansion.

Remarks on this clone: The antigen remains undetermined.

Patients who had autoimmune disease history or got systemic immunosuppression were left out. Data came from immunoSEQ multiplex PCR; TCRdb stores just in-frame clones and leaves some out. The profile covers some 50,000 clones, with 70% to 90% appearing a single time and around 0.7% taken by the ten largest. The material sequenced was CD4+ or CD8+ T cells sorted from blood, taken in a trial of the OX40 agonist ivuxolimab. The clonotype was recovered from an adult with an advanced solid tumor such as melanoma, head and neck, liver or kidney cancer.

The CDR3: CASSDRAGANVLTF. The DNA for the CDR3 is TGTGCCAGCAGTGACAGGGCTGGGGCCAACGTCCTGACTTTC. The chain employs TRBV6-4 and TRBJ2-6; the D is unclear. Trimming removed 2 bases at V and 2 bases at J, with 4 bases between. Germline CDR1 MRHNA, CDR2 SNTAGT. The CDR3 covers 14 residues.